The TCR beta chain under discussion was sequenced for a study of beta chain features in type 1 diabetes (dated by TCRdb to 2017 to 2018). In the study overall: Mean age, gender distribution, total cell number and subset yield did not differ between patients and healthy donors. A total of about 100,000,000 sorted cells were examined across all samples, and RNA yield correlated strongly with the number of cells per subset. In the study, TCRB repertoires of sorted circulating CD4+ T cell subsets from recently diagnosed type 1 diabetes patients were compared with those of matched healthy donors. Whereas all 30 or so donors provided naive and central memory subsets, regulatory and stem cell-like memory subsets were isolated from just 8 patients and about 8 healthy donors.

Study-level results and caveats: Because cDNA was sequenced instead of genomic DNA, activated cells with high expression could be over-represented, although the groups did not differ in activation or CD3 levels. Patients with type 1 diabetes made fewer insertions and deleted more nucleotides at VDJ recombination sites, implying thymic rearrangement abnormalities. Naive, central memory and regulatory TCRB repertoires appeared more similar among patients than among healthy donors. Because the HLA sub-analyses included only small numbers of individuals, any influence of HLA type on TCRB rearrangement was left unresolved. Shorter templates might be favored by PCR, yet because patient and control samples were amplified and corrected together, any such skew would affect both groups equally. In all four CD4+ subsets, TCRB CDR3 length was moderately but significantly shorter in type 1 diabetes patients.

The High Capacity cDNA Reverse Transcription Kit was used to reverse transcribe all of the isolated RNA, meaning that expressed TCRB transcripts were what got sequenced. Deep immunoSEQ sequencing was applied to naive, central memory and regulatory T cell samples, giving an average of about 3.4 million total reads per sample. Sorted cells were lysed in RLT buffer and RNA was extracted with DNase-treated RNeasy Micro or Mini kits, depending on cell number. To prevent cross-contamination, each cell subset was processed individually, whereas patient and healthy donor samples were processed jointly. The immunoSEQ multiplex PCR was used to amplify TCRB sequences from cDNA, generating 87-bp fragments that spanned the CDR3 region. Sequencing of the amplicons was performed on the Illumina HiSeq platform. Per the source publication's procedure: PCR bias was computationally corrected using synthetic template baselines, reads within Hamming distance 2 were collapsed, and singletons that could not be merged were discarded. Reads were aligned to IMGT to assign V, D and J genes, CDR3 length, and insertions or deletions at six rearrangement sites. Within each subset, clonotype counts were normalized to sorted cell number, after which true diversity and Gini coefficients were computed with the tcR R package. The overlap coefficient, calculated on TCRB nucleotide sequences, was used to measure repertoire sharing. Out-of-frame TCRB sequences from naive cells were analyzed as a proxy for the pre-selection repertoire. Sourced from immuneACCESS, this table was stored by TCRdb with only in-frame sequences that have V and J called. A share of the clones is absent; for the studies checked, an unresolved V gene accounts for under half, and the remainder has no known explanation. The V and J calls and clone size are taken from that table; D and trimming were inferred from the DNA. The sample table records under 850,000 clones; under 15% of these occur just once. 0.022% of the sample rests with the top ten.

From each donor, a single peripheral blood sample of 95 to 150 mL on average was drawn into heparinised tubes. Naive, central memory, regulatory and stem cell-like memory CD4+ T cells were sorted on a BD FACSAria II using a panel including CD45RO, CCR7, CD25, CD127, CD95 and CD27. All sorted populations exceeded 98% purity. PBMCs were isolated immediately by Lymphoprep density gradient centrifugation and stained directly without culture. So that batch effects would be minimized, each experiment stained and sorted samples in pairs, pairing one healthy donor with one patient. Including cysteine and phenylalanine, the CDR3 has 14 amino acids. Only the CDR3 DNA stays, 42 bases, in frame from base 1. Based on the germline V gene, the CDR1 and CDR2 sequences are SNHLY and FYNNEI. Deletion took 7 bases off V and 3 bases off J, with a span of 15 bases between the germline ends. This clone was counted a few times. The specificity of this receptor is unknown. Base-call qualities are not available, and no considerably larger clone is one nucleotide away.

The receptor's source is a man aged 18 to 30 with type 1 diabetes. Sequenced sample: naive CD4+ T cells from blood. The label giving this sample's cell subset or site can be read as: true naive CD4+ T cells. Recombination connected TRBV2 to TRBJ1-2; TRBD1 is perhaps the D gene, given 5 matching bases. The nucleotide sequence reads as follows: TGTGCCAGCAAAGATTGGGGGGTCTACTATGGCTACACCTTC. Its protein product is CASKDWGVYYGYTF.